The rows below give T cell receptor beta chains drawn from one sample of a study of beta chain features in type 1 diabetes. The data were produced by immunoSEQ multiplex PCR, yet TCRdb's version contains in-frame clones alone and is incomplete. The sample contains roughly 140,000 clones, about a tenth of which appear only once. Sequenced material: central memory CD4+ T cells from blood. These receptors all come from a young man with type 1 diabetes. Both conserved end residues are part of each CDR3. A D gene is named only where the DNA matches it firmly.

V | D | CDR3
TRBV7-9 | TRBD1 | CASSVSGTGPYGYTF
TRBV7-9 | TRBD2 | CASSLLPSGIGTDTQYF
TRBV10-3 | NA | CAIRQGEYNEQFF
TRBV5-4 | TRBD2 | CASSLGGSGRASANIQYF
TRBV28 | TRBD2 | CASGGRTDTQYF
TRBV28 | NA | CASTERVGNEQFF
TRBV5-1 | NA | CASSLQTGADYEQYF
TRBV5-1 | NA | CASSLGQSNTGELFF
TRBV29-1 | NA | CSVSGGPFLTDGYTF
TRBV5-1 | NA | CASSAGTTANTGELFF
TRBV6-5 | NA | CASSYSDSGVQQFF
TRBV7-2 | NA | CASSSAWDTQYF
TRBV4-2 | NA | CASSQDRDTANTGELFF
TRBV6-1 | NA | CASSLLSYEQYF
TRBV10-3 | TRBD2 | CAIREGLSGGETQYF
TRBV7-3 | NA | CASSLGHSYNEQFF
TRBV19 | NA | CASSMQMRRNEQFF
TRBV7-9 | TRBD1 | CASSPRTGGWETQYF
TRBV30 | NA | CAWSRTEKNIQYF
TRBV28 | TRBD2 | CASRPGVAGRNEQFF
TRBV5-4 | NA | CASSLSNREEQYF
TRBV7-8 | NA | CASSQENRASTDTQYF
TRBV4-3 | TRBD2 | CASSQDRAGGEQYF
TRBV7-2 | TRBD2 | CAKGLAAYNEQFF
TRBV7-2 | NA | CASSLVVREKLFF
TRBV9 | TRBD2 | CASSVDVGTSGSDTQYF
TRBV5-4 | TRBD1 | CASSLGGRQGSEQYF
TRBV5-1 | NA | CASSLVGAREEKLFF
TRBV11-2 | TRBD1 | CASARGRGQSLSDGYTF
TRBV18 | NA | CASSPQRRDYEQYF
TRBV18 | TRBD1 | CASSPSEGAGTQYF
TRBV28 | NA | CASTAGDSVYSNQPQHF
TRBV4-2 | TRBD2 | CASSRSGSSYNEQFF
TRBV15 | NA | CATSLIRTGEAFF
TRBV27 | NA | CASSSGAGHRNTGELFF
TRBV18 | NA | CASSPSGTISYEQYF
TRBV20-1 | NA | CSAPHSYEQYF
TRBV28 | NA | CASGGSPNQPQHF
TRBV29-1 | NA | CSVGEEFEQFF
TRBV5-4 | NA | CASSPPGLYYGYTF
TRBV7-2 | NA | CASSLGHSSYEQYF
TRBV4-2 | NA | CASSQDGQPNQPQHF
TRBV7-9 | NA | CASSPPGNYGYTF
TRBV9 | TRBD2 | CASSVDPSSGSNIQYF
TRBV12-5 | NA | CASAPGFDYNEQFF
TRBV19 | NA | CASSWGGSNQPQHF
TRBV28 | TRBD1 | CASRLGQDYGYTF
TRBV6-5 | TRBD2 | CASTRTSGFADTQYF
TRBV9 | TRBD1 | CASSMTGGAYNEQFF